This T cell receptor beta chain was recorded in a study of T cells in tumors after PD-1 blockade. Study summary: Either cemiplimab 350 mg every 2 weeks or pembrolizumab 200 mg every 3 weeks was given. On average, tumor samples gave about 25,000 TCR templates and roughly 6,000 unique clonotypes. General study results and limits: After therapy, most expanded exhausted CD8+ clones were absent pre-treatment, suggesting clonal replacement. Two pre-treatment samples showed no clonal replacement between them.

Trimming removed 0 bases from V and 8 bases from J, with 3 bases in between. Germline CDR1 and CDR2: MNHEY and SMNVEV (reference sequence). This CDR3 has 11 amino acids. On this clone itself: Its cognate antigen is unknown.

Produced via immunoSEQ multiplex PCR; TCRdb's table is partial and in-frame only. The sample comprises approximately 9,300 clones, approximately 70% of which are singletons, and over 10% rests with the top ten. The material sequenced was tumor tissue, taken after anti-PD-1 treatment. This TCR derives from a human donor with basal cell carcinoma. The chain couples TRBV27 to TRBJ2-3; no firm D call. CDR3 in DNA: TGTGCCAGCAGTTTATCGGGTACGCAGTATTTT. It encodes CASSLSGTQYF.